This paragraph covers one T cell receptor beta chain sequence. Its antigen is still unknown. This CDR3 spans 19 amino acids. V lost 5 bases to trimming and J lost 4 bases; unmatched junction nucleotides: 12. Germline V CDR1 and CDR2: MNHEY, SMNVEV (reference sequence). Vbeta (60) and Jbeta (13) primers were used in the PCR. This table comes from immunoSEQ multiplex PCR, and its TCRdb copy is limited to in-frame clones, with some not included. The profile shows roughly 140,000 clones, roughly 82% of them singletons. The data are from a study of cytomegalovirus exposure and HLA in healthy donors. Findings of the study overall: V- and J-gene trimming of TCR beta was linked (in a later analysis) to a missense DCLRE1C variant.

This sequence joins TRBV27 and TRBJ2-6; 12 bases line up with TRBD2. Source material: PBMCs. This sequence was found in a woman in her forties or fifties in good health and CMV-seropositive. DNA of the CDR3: TGTGCCAGCAGTCGTAGCCAAGGACTAGCGGGATCGGGGGCCAACGTCCTGACTTTC. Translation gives CASSRSQGLAGSGANVLTF.